Following are 6 T cell receptor beta chains from one sample sequenced in a study of blood T cell repertoires in COVID-19. Clones were read by immunoSEQ multiplex PCR, and TCRdb kept only the in-frame ones, dropping some. The sample holds fewer than 110,000 clones, more than 70% seen once. The specimen was peripheral blood. Source of these receptors: a woman older than 75 in a cohort sampled during active COVID-19.

The V gene is TRBV10-3, the J gene TRBJ1-2, with 7 bases identical to TRBD1. The CDR3 totals 14 residues. The trim removed 6 bases at V and 4 bases at J, leaving 8 bases unmatched. CDR1 and CDR2 from the germline V gene are ENHRY and SYGVKD. The CDR3, as DNA: TGTGCCATCAGGGGACAGCCCTCCTCCTATGGCTACACCTTC. Translation: CAIRGQPSSYGYTF.

The rearrangement uses TRBV18 and TRBJ2-7; TRBD1 aligns across 10 bases. The CDR3 covers 18 residues. The V and J ends lost 5 bases and 5 bases, in that order; junction bases with no gene match: 18. Per the germline V gene, CDR1 is KGHSH and CDR2 is LQKENI. The CDR3 loop is CASSTTGQGIGNLNEQYF. CDR3 DNA: TGTGCCAGCTCAACGACGGGACAGGGGATTGGGAACCTAAACGAGCAGTACTTC.

The chain links TRBV27 to TRBJ2-3, with TRBD1 identical over 7 bases. Germline V gene sequence: CDR1 MNHEY, CDR2 SMNVEV (reference sequence). J lost 13 bases, V lost 6 bases, and 13 bases had no gene match. CDR3 size: 13 residues. The CDR3 DNA follows: TGTGCCAGCAGCTTAACGCCGGGACAGAGGGAGTATTTT. Protein: CASSLTPGQREYF.

The genes are TRBV3-1 (or the pseudogene TRBV3-2) and TRBJ2-2; the D gene is possibly TRBD1 (6 bases). The V end lost 3 bases, the J end lost 7 bases, and 9 bases lay between the germline ends. The CDR3 length is 13 residues. CDR1 LGHDT and CDR2 YNNKEL come from the germline V gene (reference sequence). For the CDR3, the DNA is TGTGCCAGCAGCCAGATACAGGGCGGGGAGCTGTTTTTT. Translating gives CASSQIQGGELFF.

This clone showed up just once. This chain connects TRBV19 to TRBJ2-5, with D perhaps matching TRBD1 (6 bases). Looked up from germline, CDR1 is LNHDA and CDR2 is SQIVND (reference sequence). Trimming stripped 4 bases from V and 7 bases from J, with 13 bases between. The length of the CDR3 is 13 residues. The DNA for the CDR3 is TGTGCCAGTAGTAACGGAATAGGGGGGACCCAGTACTTC. The encoded protein is CASSNGIGGTQYF.

The chain links TRBV11-3 to TRBJ2-6; 8 positions agree with TRBD1. The V and J ends lost 5 bases and 4 bases, in that order; junction bases with no gene match: 13. This CDR3 is built from 18 residues. CDR1 is SGHNT and CDR2 is YENEEA in the germline V gene. This chain's CDR3 is CASSPYGGRGPGANVLTF. In DNA form, the CDR3 reads TGTGCCAGCAGCCCATACGGAGGCAGGGGGCCCGGGGCCAACGTCCTGACTTTC.